The 7 T cell receptor beta chains below come from one sample, sequenced in a study of shared clonotypes between healthy human individuals. Sequenced by immunoSEQ multiplex PCR; TCRdb stores in-frame clones only, minus some. The data contain 200,000 to 250,000 clones, approximately 70% of them seen just once; the ten biggest clones take up around 10%. The sample consisted of memory CD4+ T cells sorted from blood. Subset noted: CD45RA-negative fraction. These receptors came from a man aged 25-45 years in good health.

As for this clone: Being one base from a much bigger clone, this may be a read error. Other DNA sequences of this sample code for an identical CDR3. J is TRBJ2-1 and V is TRBV9; D uncertain. CDR3 length equals 11 residues. Trimming pared 5 bases from V and 5 bases from J, leaving 5 bases between. Germline CDR1 reads SGDLS; CDR2 reads YYNGEE. The DNA of the CDR3 is TGTGCCAGCAGTCTAAACAATGAGCAGTTCTTC. This translates into CASSLNNEQFF.

This clone was recorded a few times. This chain uses TRBV28 with TRBJ2-5; D gene unclear. Germline V CDR1 and CDR2: MDHEN, SYDVKM. CDR3 length equals 14 residues. V lost 6 bases, J lost 1 base, and 12 bases lay in between. The CDR3 here is CASSHQQTQETQYF. In DNA form, the CDR3 reads TGTGCCAGCAGCCACCAACAAACCCAAGAGACCCAGTACTTC.

This sequence joins TRBV6-1 and TRBJ2-1, with D perhaps being TRBD1 or TRBD2 (7 bases each). The germline CDR1 and CDR2 sequences are MNHNS and SASEGT. CDR3 length: 15 amino acids. Trimming removed 4 bases at V and 4 bases at J, with 14 bases between. CDR3: CASSAREGQYNEQFF. In DNA form, the CDR3 reads TGTGCCAGCAGTGCCAGGGAGGGACAGTACAATGAGCAGTTCTTC.

V and J are TRBV6-1 and TRBJ2-5; D is ambiguous. The CDR3 runs to 14 residues. CDR1 MNHNS and CDR2 SASEGT come from the germline V gene. V shed 7 bases and J shed 5 bases, with 17 bases lying between them. The CDR3 loop reads CASTTVSLAETQYF. In DNA form, the CDR3 reads TGTGCCAGCACGACGGTGTCTTTGGCGGAGACCCAGTACTTC.

Details on this clone: Different DNA sequences within this sample yield the same CDR3. The rearrangement joins TRBV29-1 to TRBJ1-2, with D perhaps matching TRBD1 (6 bases). CDR3 length: 15 residues. CDR1 is SQVTM and CDR2 is ANQGSEA in the germline V gene. The V gene lost 7 bases and the J gene lost 7 bases, with 25 bases spanning the gap. CDR3 amino acids: CSATPGGGGGSGYTF. The CDR3 DNA reads as TGCAGCGCAACACCGGGTGGTGGAGGGGGTAGTGGCTACACCTTC.

The genes are TRBV27 and TRBJ2-5; D gene ambiguous. CDR1 and CDR2 from the germline V gene are MNHEY and SMNVEV (reference sequence). Trimming took 1 base from V and 5 from J, leaving 11 bases between them. This CDR3 comprises 14 residues. The CDR3, as DNA: TGTGCCAGCAGTTTATTTTTTTCAGCGGAGACCCAGTACTTC. Translation gives CASSLFFSAETQYF.

This clone was counted a single time. The gene calls are TRBV7-2 and TRBJ2-3; D gene uncertain. The V end was cut by 5 bases, the J end by 0 bases, with 9 bases between. This CDR3 has 14 amino acids. Germline V gene sequence: CDR1 SGHTA, CDR2 FQGNSA. The CDR3 sequence is CASSLSSSTDTQYF. The CDR3, as DNA: TGTGCCAGCAGCCTCTCATCAAGCACAGATACGCAGTATTTT.